This TCR beta chain was obtained from a study of tumor and adjacent non-tumor tissue in lung cancer. Regarding this clonotype: The antigen is undetermined.

Whole-study findings and limits: Compared with tumor, normal lung showed significantly lower TCR diversity. Top 100 clones took a larger repertoire share in normal lung.

The CDR3 is 13 amino acids. The V and J ends lost 8 bases and 11 bases respectively, with 24 bases between them. The germline gives CDR1 SQVTM, CDR2 ANQGSEA. No cell sorting was done before RNA was extracted from the tissue. This non-tumor lung sample came from over 3 cm beyond the tumor edge. A modified ARM-PCR protocol with three rounds of nested PCR amplified TCRbeta. One entry per CDR3 protein, called by TCRdb with MiXCR from the multiplex PCR reads. The sample comprises under 85,000 distinct CDR3 sequences, 76% of which are singletons, and around 40% rests with the top ten. The origin of this receptor is a man between 65 and 79 years old with non-small cell lung cancer. The chain carries TRBV29-1 and TRBJ1-2; D gene ambiguous. Sequenced input: distant non-tumor lung tissue. The CDR3 protein is CSILQTGTYEYTF. The CDR3 DNA is TGCAGCATTCTCCAGACGGGAACCTATGAGTACACCTTC.